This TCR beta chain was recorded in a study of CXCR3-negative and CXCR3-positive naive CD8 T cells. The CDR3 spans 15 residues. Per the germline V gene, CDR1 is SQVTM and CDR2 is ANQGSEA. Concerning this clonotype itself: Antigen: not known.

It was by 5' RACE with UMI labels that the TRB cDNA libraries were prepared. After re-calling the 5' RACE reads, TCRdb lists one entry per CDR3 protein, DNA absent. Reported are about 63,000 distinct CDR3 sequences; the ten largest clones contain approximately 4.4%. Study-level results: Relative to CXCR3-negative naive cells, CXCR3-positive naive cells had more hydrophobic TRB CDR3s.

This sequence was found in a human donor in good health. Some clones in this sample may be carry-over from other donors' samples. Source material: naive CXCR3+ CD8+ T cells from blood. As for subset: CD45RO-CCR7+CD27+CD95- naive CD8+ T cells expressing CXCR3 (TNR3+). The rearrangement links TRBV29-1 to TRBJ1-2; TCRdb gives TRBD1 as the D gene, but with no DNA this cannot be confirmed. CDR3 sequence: CSVEEDVLRGYGYTF.